The sample holds many counts of the clone carrying this TCR beta chain. Its specificity is unknown. The data belong to a study of T cells in Graves' hyperthyroidism and ophthalmopathy. Study-wide findings and caveats: Appearing also in blood were most of the thyroid clonotypes expanded above 0.001. A median around 6 months before onset, the model predicted ophthalmopathy.

The CDR3 regions of TCR beta were amplified from RNA transcripts. TCR CDR3 underwent first-round RT-PCR with the HTBI primer set. TCRdb used MiXCR to reprocess the multiplex PCR reads, holding one entry per CDR3 protein. Of a few hundred thousand distinct CDR3 sequences listed, about a sixth are singletons. Between the trimmed V and J ends, which lost 8 bases and 4 bases, there was a span of 23 bases. Germline assignment: CDR1 LNHDA and CDR2 SQIVND (reference sequence). This CDR3 is built from 16 residues. Inclusion characteristics of ophthalmopathy patients comprised a Clinical Activity Score of at least 3, a NOSPECS grade of at least 4, and duration under 3 months. Not enrolled were patients with uncontrolled infection, other autoimmune disease, pregnancy or lactation.

The sequenced sample was blood. The sequence was obtained from a woman aged 55-70 years with Graves' ophthalmopathy. The chain carries TRBV19 and TRBJ1-2, with D perhaps matching TRBD1 (6 bases). Here the CDR3 reads CASSRQQGWATYGYTF. As DNA, the CDR3 is TGTGCCAGTTCACGGCAACAGGGATGGGCTACCTATGGCTACACCTTC.